This is a list of T cell receptor beta chains from one sample in a study of blood T cells in healthy people across ages. Via MiXCR, TCRdb re-called the 5' RACE reads, giving one row per CDR3 protein. The repertoire holds hundreds of thousands of distinct CDR3 sequences, with roughly 32% as singletons. The sequenced sample was blood. These receptors were obtained from a woman older than 75 in good health. CDR3s include the opening cysteine and the closing phenylalanine or tryptophan. Fields, in order: J gene, D gene, clone size, V gene, CDR3 protein, CDR3 DNA. D genes are given only for firm matches. For some rows the clone size is stated as once, few or many, or as a class when expanded; others skip it.

>TRBJ2-1|TRBD2|.|TRBV5-8
CASSLGLAQETQFF
TGTGCCAGCAGCTTAGGACTAGCCCAAGAGACCCAGTTCTTC
>TRBJ2-3|.|many|TRBV18
CASSPQQRTDTQYF
TGTGCCAGCTCACCACAGCAACGCACAGATACGCAGTATTTT
>TRBJ1-3|.|.|TRBV20-1
CSARFPNPNTRYF
TGCAGTGCTAGATTCCCAAACCCAAACACCAGATATTTT
>TRBJ1-1|.|many|TRBV12-5
CASGLSGGSTEAFF
TGTGCTAGTGGCCTCTCTGGGGGTAGCACTGAAGCTTTCTTT
>TRBJ1-4|.|many|TRBV29-1
CSARHGTSEKLFF
TGCAGCGCCAGACACGGGACGTCCGAAAAACTGTTTTTT
>TRBJ2-3|.|few|TRBV12-3/TRBV12-4
CASSDRVSTDTQYF
TGTGCCAGCAGTGACCGGGTGAGCACAGATACGCAGTATTTT
>TRBJ1-5|.|.|TRBV20-1
CSARIGGGPQHF
TGCAGTGCTAGGATCGGCGGCGGGCCCCAGCATTTT
>TRBJ1-2|.|many|TRBV6-5
CASGRDPLAGGYTF
TGTGCCAGCGGTCGGGACCCCCTTGCTGGTGGCTACACCTTC
>TRBJ2-3|TRBD2|many|TRBV20-1
CSAKTSGGTDTQYF
TGCAGTGCTAAGACTAGCGGGGGAACAGATACGCAGTATTTT
>TRBJ1-5|.|few|TRBV30
CAWTPGFNQPQHF
TGTGCCTGGACCCCGGGTTTCAATCAGCCCCAGCATTTT
>TRBJ2-3|.|many|TRBV6-6
CASSYLVGITDTQYF
TGTGCCAGCAGTTACCTAGTGGGGATCACAGATACGCAGTATTTT
>TRBJ1-5|.|few|TRBV4-1
CASSQVSPLNQPQHF
TGCGCCAGCAGCCAAGTCTCGCCGTTAAATCAGCCCCAGCATTTT
>TRBJ2-7|TRBD1|few|TRBV29-1
CSVGRTGTYEQYF
TGCAGCGTTGGAAGGACAGGGACCTACGAGCAGTACTTC
>TRBJ2-3|.|once|TRBV6-2/TRBV6-3
CASSYDTGRDTQYF
TGTGCCAGCAGTTATGATACAGGGAGGGATACGCAGTATTTT
>TRBJ2-3|.|.|TRBV12-3/TRBV12-4
CASRPHRGGDGTDTQYF
TGTGCCAGCAGGCCCCACCGGGGAGGAGACGGCACAGATACGCAGTATTTT
>TRBJ1-2|TRBD1|many|TRBV5-1
CASSLAQGGRSVSGYTF
TGCGCCAGCTCCTTGGCCCAGGGGGGGCGCTCAGTTTCTGGCTACACCTTC
>TRBJ2-2|TRBD1|.|TRBV20-1
CSAREGTGFGGELFF
TGCAGTGCTAGAGAGGGGACAGGGTTCGGCGGGGAGCTGTTTTTT
>TRBJ1-1|.|few|TRBV3-1
CASSPFTETEAFF
TGTGCCAGCAGCCCCTTCACGGAGACTGAAGCTTTCTTT
>TRBJ2-1|TRBD2|.|TRBV9
CASSAGLASYNEQFF
TGTGCCAGCAGCGCGGGACTAGCCTCCTACAATGAGCAGTTCTTC
>TRBJ2-5|.|.|TRBV20-1
CSARGHEETQYF
TGCAGTGCTAGAGGGCATGAAGAGACCCAGTACTTC
>TRBJ1-2|.|.|TRBV12-3/TRBV12-4
CASGKQDNYGYTF
TGTGCCAGCGGGAAACAGGATAACTATGGCTACACCTTC
>TRBJ2-7|.|.|TRBV5-1
CASSPGAIDYEQYF
TGCGCCAGCAGCCCGGGAGCCATAGACTACGAGCAGTACTTC
>TRBJ2-3|.|many|TRBV7-2
CASSQTARNTQYF
TGTGCCAGCAGCCAGACCGCAAGGAATACGCAGTATTTT
>TRBJ1-1|.|.|TRBV20-1
CSARDQSVAFF
TGCAGTGCTAGAGATCAATCGGTGGCTTTCTTT
>TRBJ2-1|.|many|TRBV4-1
CASSHRGGTGTYNEQFF
TGCGCCAGCAGCCATCGGGGGGGGACAGGGACCTACAATGAGCAGTTCTTC
>TRBJ1-1|.|.|TRBV10-3
CAIREEDRTGTEAFF
TGTGCCATCAGAGAAGAAGACAGGACGGGAACTGAAGCTTTCTTT
>TRBJ2-1|.|.|TRBV4-2
CASSQDRDNEQFF
TGTGCCAGCAGCCAAGACCGAGACAATGAGCAGTTCTTC
>TRBJ1-5|.|few|TRBV20-1
CSARSTGYQPQHF
TGCAGTGCTAGAAGTACAGGGTATCAGCCCCAGCATTTT
>TRBJ2-3|TRBD2|.|TRBV5-1
CASSFQPGGTDTQYF
TGCGCCAGCAGCTTCCAGCCGGGAGGTACAGATACGCAGTATTTT
>TRBJ1-4|.|few|TRBV29-1
CSVGGESGEKLFF
TGCAGCGTTGGGGGGGAATCGGGGGAAAAACTGTTTTTT
>TRBJ2-3|.|many|TRBV20-1
CSAPGARPDTQYF
TGCAGTGCACCGGGGGCCCGCCCAGATACGCAGTATTTT
>TRBJ2-2|.|many|TRBV12-3/TRBV12-4
CASILEGRQAGRDTGELFF
TGTGCCAGCATCCTTGAGGGTCGACAGGCAGGGAGAGACACCGGGGAGCTGTTTTTT
>TRBJ2-7|.|.|TRBV11-2
CASSLVWGQSCEQYF
TGTGCCAGCAGCTTAGTATGGGGGCAGAGCTGCGAGCAGTACTTC
>TRBJ2-7|.|many|TRBV12-3/TRBV12-4
CASSSYEPRDGTYEQYF
TGTGCCAGCAGTTCTTACGAGCCACGGGACGGAACCTACGAGCAGTACTTC
>TRBJ2-7|.|many|TRBV14
CASNPGRGTYEQYF
TGTGCCAGCAACCCGGGACGAGGGACCTACGAGCAGTACTTC
>TRBJ2-7|.|many|TRBV7-2
CASSLNLYYEQYF
TGTGCCAGCAGCTTGAACCTCTATTACGAGCAGTACTTC
>TRBJ1-1|.|many|TRBV10-3
CAATSLRLQGNTEAFF
TGTGCCGCCACCAGCCTTCGACTTCAAGGTAACACTGAAGCTTTCTTT
>TRBJ1-1|.|.|TRBV28
CASSWTLNTEAFF
TGTGCCAGCAGTTGGACTCTTAACACTGAAGCTTTCTTT
>TRBJ2-5|.|many|TRBV5-1
CASSTGTLFQETQYF
TGCGCCAGCAGCACCGGGACACTCTTCCAAGAGACCCAGTACTTC